The rows below give T cell receptor beta chains drawn from one sample of a study of technical replicates of blood from a few donors. TCRdb keeps only in-frame clones here, not all; method: immunoSEQ multiplex PCR. The table shows under 70,000 clones, with 90% to 95% occurring only once. The sequenced sample consisted of PBMCs. Every receptor here comes from a human donor in good health. Some clones in this sample may be carry-over from other donors' samples. Each CDR3 is given with its conserved first and last residue. Fields, in order: J gene, CDR3 length, D gene, V gene, clone size, CDR3 DNA, CDR3 protein. The D gene is left open where the match is weak. Some rows have no size entry. The others give once, few or many, or a class for an expanded clone.

TRBJ2-7 14 - TRBV11-2 - TGTGCCAGCAGTTCAGATCAGGGGACCTACGAGCAGTACTTC CASSSDQGTYEQYF
TRBJ2-5 17 - TRBV7-9 - TGTGCCAGCAGCTTAGGGAGAGCGTTCGGGGGTCAAGAGACCCAGTACTTC CASSLGRAFGGQETQYF
TRBJ2-7 13 - TRBV30 - TGTGCCTGGAGTGTATCGACAGTGGGCGAGCAGTACTTC CAWSVSTVGEQYF
TRBJ1-1 14 - TRBV4-2 - TGTGCCAGCAGCCAACCTACAGGATCCCCTGAAGCTTTCTTT CASSQPTGSPEAFF
TRBJ2-5 16 TRBD2 TRBV5-4 few TGTGCCAGCAGCCGACTGGGACTAGCGGGAATAGAGACCCAGTACTTC CASSRLGLAGIETQYF
TRBJ2-1 14 TRBD2 TRBV6-6 - TGTGCCAGCAGGGGACTAGCGGGAGACAATGAGCAGTTCTTC CASRGLAGDNEQFF
TRBJ1-3 15 - TRBV19 - TGTGCCAGTAGTATACCAGGCCGCTCTGGAAACACCATATATTTT CASSIPGRSGNTIYF
TRBJ1-2 13 - TRBV28 - TGTGCCAGCAGAGTCCAAGCCAACTATGGCTACACCTTC CASRVQANYGYTF
TRBJ1-2 12 - TRBV21-1 many TGTGCCAGCAGCGCTAAGAACTATGGCTACACCTTC CASSAKNYGYTF
TRBJ2-5 15 TRBD2 TRBV29-1 - TGCAGCCTAGTGCCGGTAGCGGGAGGCCAAGAGACCCAGTACTTC CSLVPVAGGQETQYF
TRBJ2-2 16 - TRBV30 - TGTGCCTGGAGCCCGTTTTGGGGCGGAAACACCGGGGAGCTGTTTTTT CAWSPFWGGNTGELFF
TRBJ1-5 15 TRBD1 TRBV19 - TGTGCCAGTGGCATCTCAGGGGGCTATAGTCAGCCCCAGCATTTT CASGISGGYSQPQHF
TRBJ1-3 16 TRBD1 TRBV19 - TGTGCCAGTAGTCAACCCGGGAGGGGACAGCGAAACACCATATATTTT CASSQPGRGQRNTIYF
TRBJ2-3 14 TRBD2 TRBV7-3 - TGTGCCAGCAGCCTAGGACTAGCTTCAGATACGCAGTATTTT CASSLGLASDTQYF
TRBJ1-4 17 - TRBV5-6 - TGTGCCAGCAGCAAAATGTTGAGCACCCCAACTAATGAAAAACTGTTTTTT CASSKMLSTPTNEKLFF
TRBJ1-2 13 TRBD1 TRBV29-1 - TGCAGCGTTCGGGCAGGGGGATCCTATGGCTACACCTTC CSVRAGGSYGYTF
TRBJ1-2 13 TRBD1 TRBV2 - TGTGCCAGCAGAGGGACAGTTAACTATGGCTACACCTTC CASRGTVNYGYTF
TRBJ2-7 17 TRBD1 TRBV5-1 - TGCGCCAGCAGCTTGGGGGGACAGGGGGCGGGCGGATTCGAGCAGTACTTC CASSLGGQGAGGFEQYF
TRBJ2-1 13 TRBD1 TRBV7-3 once TGTGCCAGCAGCCGCGACAGGGCAGGTGAGCAGTTCTTC CASSRDRAGEQFF
TRBJ2-3 14 TRBD1 TRBV4-1 - TGCGCCAGCAGCCAACGACAGGGTACAGATACGCAGTATTTT CASSQRQGTDTQYF
TRBJ1-6 16 - TRBV7-2 - TGTGCCAGCAGCTTAGATTCGGCGGGGCTCGGATCACCCCTCCACTTT CASSLDSAGLGSPLHF
TRBJ2-7 15 - TRBV27 - TGTGCCAGCAGTTTAAGGGACACGGGTTTGGACGAGCAGTACTTC CASSLRDTGLDEQYF
TRBJ1-2 13 TRBD1 TRBV30 once TGTGCCTGGGACACAGGGGTTAACTATGGCTACACCTTC CAWDTGVNYGYTF
TRBJ2-5 16 - TRBV7-8 - TGTGCCAGCAGCTTCGGGAGCGGGTCCGCAGTAGAGACCCAGTACTTC CASSFGSGSAVETQYF
TRBJ2-7 15 TRBD2 TRBV7-8 - TGTGCCAGCAGCCGACTAGCGGGGAAGATGTTCGAGCAGTACTTC CASSRLAGKMFEQYF
TRBJ1-2 13 - TRBV19 once TGTGCCAGTAGTATGGGGAGTAACTATGGCTACACCTTC CASSMGSNYGYTF
TRBJ1-1 11 TRBD1 TRBV20-1 - TGCAGTGCAGGACAGGGGGCAGTTGCTTTCTTT CSAGQGAVAFF